This TCR beta chain stems from a study of blood T cells in healthy people across ages. Through a sample-barcoded 5' primer and a J-beta primer mix, a second PCR was run for roughly 6 to 12 cycles. A single record per CDR3 protein comes from TCRdb applying MiXCR to the 5' RACE reads. The profile shows about 800,000 distinct CDR3 sequences, more than 35% of them singletons. This clonotype was observed a handful of times. Sequencing was done on a sample of blood. This receptor was identified in a man of 80 years or more in good health.

In DNA, the CDR3 is TGCGCCAGCAGCGTCCGGTCGGGGGAGTACGAGCAGTACTTC. This gives the protein CASSVRSGEYEQYF. This chain uses TRBV4-3 with TRBJ2-5, with a tentative D call TRBD2 (6 bases). TRBJ2-7 matches the DNA end more closely, so the J call is doubtful. Germline V gene data show CDR1 as LGHNA and CDR2 as YSLEER. The CDR3 covers 14 residues.